Listed here are 13 T cell receptor beta chains from one sample, sequenced in a study of shared clonotypes between healthy human individuals. Generated by immunoSEQ multiplex PCR, the TCRdb table keeps only in-frame clones and is missing some. The table includes roughly 2.6 million clones, approximately 94% detected once. Sequencing was carried out using naive CD4+ T cells sorted from blood. Subset indicated: CD45RA+ positively selected. The receptors come from a man younger than 35 in good health.

The chain joins TRBV6-5 to TRBJ1-6; tentatively, D is TRBD1 (5 bases). V lost 6 bases to trimming and J lost 12 bases, with 15 bases between them. The CDR3 totals 13 residues. Germline values: CDR1 MNHEY, CDR2 SVGAGI. The DNA for the CDR3 is TGTGCCAGCAGCCCCAAGGGCAGGGAACCCCTCCACTTT. This codes for CASSPKGREPLHF.

V is TRBV10-1 and J is TRBJ2-1; D not resolved. Trimming removed 4 bases from V and 6 bases from J, with 10 bases in between. CDR3 length: 13 residues. The germline V gene encodes CDR1 WNHNN and CDR2 SYGVQD (reference sequence). CDR3 DNA sequence: TGCGCCAGCAGTGCCGTCGACTTCAATGAGCAGTTCTTC. Translating gives CASSAVDFNEQFF.

A remark on this clone: This same CDR3 is encoded by further DNA sequences in the sample. This sequence joins TRBV5-1 and TRBJ2-1; D may be TRBD1 (6 bases). V lost 2 bases and J lost 4, with 10 bases in between. CDR3 size: 14 residues. From germline, CDR1 is SGHRS and CDR2 YFSETQ. CDR3 region: CASSLLGGYNEQFF. The CDR3 DNA sequence: TGCGCCAGCAGCTTACTAGGGGGTTACAATGAGCAGTTCTTC.

The V call is TRBV5-4, the J call TRBJ1-6, with TRBD1 matching 7 bases. The CDR3 runs 15 residues. Germline V gene sequence: CDR1 SGHNT, CDR2 YYREEE (reference sequence). After removal of 0 bases from V and 12 bases from J, the junction contained 9 bases not matched to a gene. DNA for the CDR3: TGTGCCAGCAGCTTGGATCGGGACAGCCAGATACCCCTCCACTTT. Its translation: CASSLDRDSQIPLHF.

This chain joins TRBV30 and TRBJ2-7; TRBD1 might be the D (6 bases). The germline V gene has CDR1 GTSNPN and CDR2 SVGIG (reference sequence). The germline V and J ends were trimmed by 0 bases and 3 bases, with 12 bases remaining between them. The CDR3 loop spans 14 amino acids. The CDR3 DNA is TGTGCCTGGAGTGTACAGGGCTTAATCTACGAGCAGTACTTC. This translates into CAWSVQGLIYEQYF.

V is TRBV4-1 and J is TRBJ1-3; the D is unclear. Trimming cost V 1 base and J 0 bases, with 10 bases left between them. The CDR3 extends over 16 amino acids. Germline loops: CDR1 MGHRA, CDR2 YSYEKL. The CDR3 DNA follows: TGCGCCAGCAGCCAAGCAGAGGTCTTCTCTGGAAACACCATATATTTT. Translating it yields CASSQAEVFSGNTIYF.

As to this clone: The sample carries other DNA sequences with the same CDR3. V and J are TRBV7-2 and TRBJ2-1; 7 bases align to TRBD2. The germline CDR1 and CDR2 sequences are SGHTA and FQGNSA. This CDR3 comprises 14 residues. V trimming: 5 bases; J trimming: 2 bases; junction bases outside the gene matches: 3. The CDR3 protein is CASSPGTTYNEQFF. The CDR3 coding sequence is TGTGCCAGCAGCCCAGGGACTACCTACAATGAGCAGTTCTTC. Full variable domain (rest looked up from reference TRBV7-2 and TRBJ2-1): GAGVSQSPSNKVTEKGKDVELRCDPISGHTALYWYRQSLGQGLEFLIYFQGNSAPDKSGLPSDRFSAERTGGSVSTLTIQRTQQEDSAVYLCASSPGTTYNEQFFGPGTRLTVL.

The V gene is TRBV7-9, the J gene TRBJ1-1, with TRBD1 matching 8 bases. CDR3 length equals 14 residues. CDR1 and CDR2 from the germline V gene are SEHNR and FQNEAQ (reference sequence). With 6 bases clipped from V and 1 base from J, the junction kept 4 bases outside the gene matches. The DNA for the CDR3 is TGTGCCAGCAGACGCCAGGGGGCGAACACTGAAGCTTTCTTT. Translation: CASRRQGANTEAFF.

This clone has more than one count but fewer than ten. The chain links TRBV28 to TRBJ2-1; D possibly matches TRBD1 or TRBD2 (5 bases each). Trimming cost V 11 bases and J 8 bases, with 16 bases left between them. The length of the CDR3 is 12 residues. Looked up from germline, CDR1 is MDHEN and CDR2 is SYDVKM. The CDR3 DNA reads TGTGCCTCGGAAGGGGCGAGGGATGAGCAGTTCTTC. Protein: CASEGARDEQFF.

V usage is TRBV5-8 and J usage is TRBJ2-7, with TRBD1 matching 7 bases. Trimming cost V 0 bases and J 2 bases; bases outside gene matches: 5. CDR1 and CDR2 from the germline V gene are SGHTS and YDEGEE. CDR3 length equals 15 residues. DNA of the CDR3: TGTGCCAGCAGCTTGGGACAGGGAATTGCCTACGAGCAGTACTTC. It specifies CASSLGQGIAYEQYF.

This chain connects TRBV10-3 to TRBJ1-2; D is unclear. V was pared by 0 bases and J by 5 bases, with 10 bases between. The length of the CDR3 is 14 residues. Germline V gene sequence: CDR1 ENHRY, CDR2 SYGVKD. CDR3 coding DNA: TGTGCCATCAGTGAGTCGCAGCAGGTATATGGCTACACCTTC. Translating it yields CAISESQQVYGYTF.

V is TRBV6-1 and J is TRBJ1-2; D gene uncertain. V was shortened by 7 bases and J by 2 bases, with 14 bases between the two germline ends. The CDR3 is made up of 14 amino acids. Germline CDR1 MNHNS, CDR2 SASEGT. The CDR3 DNA sequence: TGTGCCAGCACCCCCCCGCTCTTGAACTATGGCTACACCTTC. Protein sequence: CASTPPLLNYGYTF.

Concerning this clone itself: The sample carries other DNA sequences with the same CDR3. This chain connects TRBV6-5 to TRBJ1-5, with D unclear. The V gene lost 2 bases and the J gene lost 0 bases, with 8 bases spanning the gap. The CDR3 sequence is 15 residues long. The germline V gene encodes CDR1 MNHEY and CDR2 SVGAGI. This CDR3 reads CASSYTADSNQPQHF. CDR3 sequence (DNA): TGTGCCAGCAGTTACACGGCAGATAGCAATCAGCCCCAGCATTTT.